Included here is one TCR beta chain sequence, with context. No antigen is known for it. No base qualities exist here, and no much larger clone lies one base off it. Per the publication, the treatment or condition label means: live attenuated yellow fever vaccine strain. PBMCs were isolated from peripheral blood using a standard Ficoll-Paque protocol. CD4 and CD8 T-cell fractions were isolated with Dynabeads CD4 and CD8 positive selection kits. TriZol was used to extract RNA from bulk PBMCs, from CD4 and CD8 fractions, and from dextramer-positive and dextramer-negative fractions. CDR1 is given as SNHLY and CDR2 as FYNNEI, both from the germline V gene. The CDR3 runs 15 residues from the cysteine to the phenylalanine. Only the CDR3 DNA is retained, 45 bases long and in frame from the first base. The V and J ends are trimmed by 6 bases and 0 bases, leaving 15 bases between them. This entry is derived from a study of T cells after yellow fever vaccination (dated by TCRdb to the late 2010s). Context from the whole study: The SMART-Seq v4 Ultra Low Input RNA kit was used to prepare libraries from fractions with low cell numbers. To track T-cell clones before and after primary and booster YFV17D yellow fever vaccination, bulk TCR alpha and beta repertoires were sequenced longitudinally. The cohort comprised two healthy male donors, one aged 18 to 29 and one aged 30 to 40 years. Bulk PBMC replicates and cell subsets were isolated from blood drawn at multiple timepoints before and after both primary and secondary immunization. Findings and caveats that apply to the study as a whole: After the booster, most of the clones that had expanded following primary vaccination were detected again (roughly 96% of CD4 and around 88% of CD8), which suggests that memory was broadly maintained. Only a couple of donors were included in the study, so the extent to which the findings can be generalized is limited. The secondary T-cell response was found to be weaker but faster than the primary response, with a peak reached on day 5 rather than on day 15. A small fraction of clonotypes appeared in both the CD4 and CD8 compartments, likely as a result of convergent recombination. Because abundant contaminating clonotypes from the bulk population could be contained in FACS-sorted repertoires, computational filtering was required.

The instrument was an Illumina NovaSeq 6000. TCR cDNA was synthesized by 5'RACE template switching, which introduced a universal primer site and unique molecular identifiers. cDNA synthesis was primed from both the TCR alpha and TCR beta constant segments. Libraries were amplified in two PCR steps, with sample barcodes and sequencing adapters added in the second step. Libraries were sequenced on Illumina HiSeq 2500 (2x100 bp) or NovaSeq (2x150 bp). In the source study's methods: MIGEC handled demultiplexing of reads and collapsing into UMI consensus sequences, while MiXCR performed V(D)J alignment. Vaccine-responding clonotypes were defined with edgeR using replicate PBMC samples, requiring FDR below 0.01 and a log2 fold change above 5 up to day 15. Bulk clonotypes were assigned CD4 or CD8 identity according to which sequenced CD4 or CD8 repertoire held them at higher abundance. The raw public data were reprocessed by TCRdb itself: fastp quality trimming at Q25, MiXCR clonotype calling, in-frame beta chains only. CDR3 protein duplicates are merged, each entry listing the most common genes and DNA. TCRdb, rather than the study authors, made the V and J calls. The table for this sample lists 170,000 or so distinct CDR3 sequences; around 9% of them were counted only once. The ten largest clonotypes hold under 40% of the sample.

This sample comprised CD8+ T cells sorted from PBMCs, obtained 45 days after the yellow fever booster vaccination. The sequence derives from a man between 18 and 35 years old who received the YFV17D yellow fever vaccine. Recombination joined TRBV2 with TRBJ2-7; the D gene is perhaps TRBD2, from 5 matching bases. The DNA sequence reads TGTGCCAGCAGCGAAAGTCGACGGGGCTCCTACGAGCAGTACTTC. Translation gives CASSESRRGSYEQYF.